What follows are 17 T cell receptor beta chains derived from one specimen sequenced in a study of monozygotic twins with inflammatory bowel disease. TCRdb reworked the 5' RACE reads into one entry per CDR3 protein, no DNA. Recorded for this sample: about 300,000 distinct CDR3 sequences. Sequencing was carried out using blood. All receptors derive from a human donor with ulcerative colitis or Crohn's disease, or a healthy co-twin of an affected twin (not recorded which).

V usage is TRBV20-1 and J usage is TRBJ2-7; the D call from TCRdb, TRBD2, cannot be confirmed without DNA. CDR1 and CDR2 from the germline V gene are DFQATT and SNEGSKA (reference sequence). The CDR3 extends over 11 amino acids. The CDR3 spells CSAKGPIQQYF.

V and J are TRBV6-2 or TRBV6-3 and TRBJ2-7; lacking DNA, the TRBD1 call made by TCRdb goes unchecked. There are 11 residues in the CDR3. Germline V gives CDR1 MNHEY, CDR2 SVGEGT. The CDR3 loop reads CAIGQAYEQYF.

The J gene is TRBJ1-1, the V gene TRBV12-3 or TRBV12-4. The CDR3 sequence is 16 residues long. The chain's CDR3 is CASSFGSGGLNTEAFF.

This rearrangement joins TRBV7-2 to TRBJ2-7. The germline V gene has CDR1 SGHTA and CDR2 FQGNSA. The CDR3 loop spans 15 amino acids. This CDR3 reads CASGLSMGDFYEQYF.

This chain uses TRBV20-1 with TRBJ2-6. This CDR3 is built from 16 residues. Germline CDR1 is DFQATT and CDR2 is SNEGSKA (reference sequence). CDR3 loop: CSARDQGNSGANVLTF.

The chain links TRBV9 to TRBJ2-5; TCRdb outputs TRBD1, but without DNA this stays unchecked. Germline V lookup: CDR1 SGDLS, CDR2 YYNGEE. The CDR3 totals 15 residues. CDR3 sequence: CASSVLDHMGETQYF.

This chain connects TRBV20-1 to TRBJ2-2. This CDR3 comprises 14 residues. Per germline, CDR1 DFQATT and CDR2 SNEGSKA (reference sequence). The CDR3 loop is CSPRRPGNTGELFF.

The J gene is TRBJ2-3, the V gene TRBV6-2 or TRBV6-3; TCRdb lists TRBD2, though no DNA is available to test this call. Germline CDR1 is MNHEY and CDR2 is SVGEGT. The CDR3 runs 20 residues. Here the CDR3 reads CASSSSRLAGWSGSTDTQYF.

This chain connects TRBV7-3 to TRBJ2-1; TCRdb returns TRBD2, unconfirmable since there is no DNA. Germline V gene data show CDR1 as SGHTA and CDR2 as FQGTGA. This CDR3 is built from 17 residues. CDR3 sequence: CASSQSPGLAGDNEQFF.

The J gene is TRBJ2-5, the V gene TRBV7-3; there is no DNA to check the TCRdb D call of TRBD2. CDR1 and CDR2 (germline): SGHTA, FQGTGA. The CDR3 spans 15 residues. The CDR3: CASSLRGAGEETQYF.

The chain carries TRBV15 and TRBJ2-5; no DNA is available, so the TRBD1 call from TCRdb remains unchecked. The CDR3 is 17 residues long. Looked up from germline, CDR1 is LNHNV and CDR2 is YYDKDF (reference sequence). The CDR3 sequence is CATSRDGGKKQGRTQYF.

This CDR3 is CASSPLAGLTGDTQYF. This chain links TRBV27 with TRBJ2-3; TCRdb indicates TRBD2, and absent DNA this call remains unverified. The CDR3 has 16 residues. Germline V gene lookup returns CDR1 MNHEY and CDR2 SMNVEV (reference sequence).

The CDR3 spells CASSLGWSSGANVLTF. This chain uses TRBV5-4 with TRBJ2-6. This CDR3 region has 16 residues. CDR1 is SGHNT, CDR2 YYREEE, per germline (reference sequence).

The CDR3 here is CASRKDGLLHF. This chain connects TRBV12-3 or TRBV12-4 to TRBJ1-6. CDR3 length: 11 residues.

The chain is built from TRBV5-1 and TRBJ2-7; TCRdb's D call of TRBD1 is untestable without DNA. The CDR3 has 13 residues. Germline CDR1 reads SGHRS; CDR2 reads YFSETQ. The CDR3 sequence: CASSSGQGGEQYF.

This rearrangement joins TRBV28 to TRBJ2-5; TCRdb's D call, TRBD2, is unchecked because there is no DNA. The CDR3 has 13 residues. Germline-derived CDR1 and CDR2 are MDHEN and SYDVKM. The CDR3 spells CASRGGSGQTQYF.

The chain carries TRBV5-4 and TRBJ2-5; as DNA is missing, the TRBD1 call by TCRdb cannot be tested. The germline V gene has CDR1 SGHNT and CDR2 YYREEE (reference sequence). This CDR3 spans 14 amino acids. The CDR3 is CASSSGTLQETQYF. Variable domain in full (rest from reference TRBV5-4 and TRBJ2-5): ETGVTQSPTHLIKTRGQQVTLRCSSQSGHNTVSWYQQALGQGPQFIFQYYREEENGRGNFPPRFSGLQFPNYSSELNVNALELDDSALYLCASSSGTLQETQYFGPGTRLLVL.